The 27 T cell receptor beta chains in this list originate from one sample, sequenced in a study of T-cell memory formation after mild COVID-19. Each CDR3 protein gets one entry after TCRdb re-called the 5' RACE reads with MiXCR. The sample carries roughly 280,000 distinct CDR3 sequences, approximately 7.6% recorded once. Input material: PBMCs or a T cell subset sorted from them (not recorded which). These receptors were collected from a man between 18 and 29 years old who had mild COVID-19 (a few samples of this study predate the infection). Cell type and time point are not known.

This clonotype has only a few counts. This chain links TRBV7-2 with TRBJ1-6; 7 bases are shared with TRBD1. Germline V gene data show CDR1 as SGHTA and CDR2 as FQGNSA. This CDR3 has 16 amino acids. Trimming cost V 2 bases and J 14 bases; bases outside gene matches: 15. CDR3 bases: TGTGCCAGCAGCTTACCGAGACAGGGCGGATTAAGGGCCCTCCACTTT. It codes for CASSLPRQGGLRALHF.

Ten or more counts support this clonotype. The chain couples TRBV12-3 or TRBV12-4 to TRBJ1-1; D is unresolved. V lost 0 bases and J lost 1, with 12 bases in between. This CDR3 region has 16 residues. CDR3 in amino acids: CASSLARFEGNTEAFF. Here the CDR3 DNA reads TGTGCCAGCAGTTTAGCGCGGTTTGAGGGGAACACTGAAGCTTTCTTT.

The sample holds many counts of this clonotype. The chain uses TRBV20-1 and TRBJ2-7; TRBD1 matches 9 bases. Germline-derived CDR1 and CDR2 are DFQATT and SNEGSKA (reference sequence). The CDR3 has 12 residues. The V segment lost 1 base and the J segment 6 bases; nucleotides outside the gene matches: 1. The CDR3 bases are TGCAGTGCTAGAGGGACAGGGGTCGAGCAGTACTTC. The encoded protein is CSARGTGVEQYF.

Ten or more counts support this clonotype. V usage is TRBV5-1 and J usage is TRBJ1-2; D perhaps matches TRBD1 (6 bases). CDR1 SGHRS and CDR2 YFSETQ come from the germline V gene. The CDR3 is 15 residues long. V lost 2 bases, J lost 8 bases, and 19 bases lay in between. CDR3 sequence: CASSLSGQGTIGYTF. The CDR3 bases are TGCGCCAGCAGCTTATCCGGGCAGGGGACGATCGGCTACACCTTC.

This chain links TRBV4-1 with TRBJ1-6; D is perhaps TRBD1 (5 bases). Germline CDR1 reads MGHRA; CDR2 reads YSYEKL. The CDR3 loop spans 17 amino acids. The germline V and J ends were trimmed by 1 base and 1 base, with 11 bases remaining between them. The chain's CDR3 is CASSQGGYPSYNSPLHF. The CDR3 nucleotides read TGCGCCAGCAGCCAAGGGGGGTACCCATCCTATAATTCACCCCTCCACTTT.

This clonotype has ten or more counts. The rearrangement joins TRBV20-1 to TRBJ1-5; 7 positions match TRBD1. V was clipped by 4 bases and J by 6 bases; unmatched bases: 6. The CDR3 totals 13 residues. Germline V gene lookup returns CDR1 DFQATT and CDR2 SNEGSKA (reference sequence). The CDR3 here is CSATGQESQPQHF. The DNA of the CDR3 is TGCAGTGCTACCGGACAGGAAAGTCAGCCCCAGCATTTT.

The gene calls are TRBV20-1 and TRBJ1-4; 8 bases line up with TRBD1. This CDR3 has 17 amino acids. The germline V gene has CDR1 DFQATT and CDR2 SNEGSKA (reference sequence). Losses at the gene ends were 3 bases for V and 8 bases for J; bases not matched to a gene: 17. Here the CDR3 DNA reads TGCAGTGCTAGTGAGGTTAGGGCGAACAGGGGGACGGAAAAACTGTTTTTT. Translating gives CSASEVRANRGTEKLFF.

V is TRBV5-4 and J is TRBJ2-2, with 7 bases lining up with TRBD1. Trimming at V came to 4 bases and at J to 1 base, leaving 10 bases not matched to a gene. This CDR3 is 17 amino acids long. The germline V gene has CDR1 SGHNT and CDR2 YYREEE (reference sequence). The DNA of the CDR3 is TGTGCCAGCAGCGTAGACGGCCGGGACAGGAACACCGGGGAGCTGTTTTTT. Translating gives CASSVDGRDRNTGELFF.

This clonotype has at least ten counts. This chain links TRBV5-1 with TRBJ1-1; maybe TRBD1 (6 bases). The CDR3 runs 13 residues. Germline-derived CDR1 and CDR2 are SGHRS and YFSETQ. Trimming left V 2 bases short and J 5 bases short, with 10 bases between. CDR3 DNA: TGCGCCAGCAGCTTCAGGGGTGGAACTGAAGCTTTCTTT. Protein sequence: CASSFRGGTEAFF.

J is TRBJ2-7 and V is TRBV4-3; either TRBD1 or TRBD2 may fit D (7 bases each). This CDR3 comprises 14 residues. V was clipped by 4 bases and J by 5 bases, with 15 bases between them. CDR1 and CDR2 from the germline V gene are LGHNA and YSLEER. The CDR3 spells CASSPQGGWNEQYF. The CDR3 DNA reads TGCGCCAGCAGCCCCCAGGGGGGGTGGAACGAGCAGTACTTC.

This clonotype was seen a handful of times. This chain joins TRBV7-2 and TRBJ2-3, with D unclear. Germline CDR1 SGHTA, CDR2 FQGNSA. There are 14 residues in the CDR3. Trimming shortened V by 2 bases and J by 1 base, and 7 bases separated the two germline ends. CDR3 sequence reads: CASSLFQGTDTQYF. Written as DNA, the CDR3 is TGTGCCAGCAGCTTATTCCAGGGCACAGATACGCAGTATTTT.

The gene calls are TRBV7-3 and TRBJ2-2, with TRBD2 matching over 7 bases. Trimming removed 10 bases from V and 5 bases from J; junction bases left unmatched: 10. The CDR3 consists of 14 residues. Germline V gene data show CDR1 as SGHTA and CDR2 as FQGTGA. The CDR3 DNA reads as TGTGCCACGAAGTTGACGGGGGGAACCGGGGAGCTGTTTTTT. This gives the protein CATKLTGGTGELFF.

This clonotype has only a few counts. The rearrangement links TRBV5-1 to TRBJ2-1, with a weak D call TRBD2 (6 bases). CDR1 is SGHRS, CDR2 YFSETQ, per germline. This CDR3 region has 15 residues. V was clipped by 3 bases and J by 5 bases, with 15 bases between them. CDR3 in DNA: TGCGCCAGCAGCTCGGCGTCGGGAGCCCACAATGAGCAGTTCTTC. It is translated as CASSSASGAHNEQFF.

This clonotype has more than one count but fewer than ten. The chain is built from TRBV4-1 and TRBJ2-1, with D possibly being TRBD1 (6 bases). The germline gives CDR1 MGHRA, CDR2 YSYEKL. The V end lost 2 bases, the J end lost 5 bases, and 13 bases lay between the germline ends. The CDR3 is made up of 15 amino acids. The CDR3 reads CASSQHPTGNNEQFF. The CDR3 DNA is TGCGCCAGCAGCCAACACCCGACAGGAAACAATGAGCAGTTCTTC.

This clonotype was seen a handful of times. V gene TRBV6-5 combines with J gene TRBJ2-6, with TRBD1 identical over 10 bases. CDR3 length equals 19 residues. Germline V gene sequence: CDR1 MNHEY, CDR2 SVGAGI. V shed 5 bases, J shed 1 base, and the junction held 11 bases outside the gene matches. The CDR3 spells CASSLSPGQGSSGANVLTF. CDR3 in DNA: TGTGCCAGCAGTCTAAGCCCGGGACAGGGGTCGTCTGGGGCCAACGTCCTGACTTTC.

CDR3 amino acids: CAIWAGLHNQPQHF. Here the CDR3 DNA reads TGTGCCATTTGGGCAGGGCTTCACAATCAGCCCCAGCATTTT. The rearrangement uses TRBV6-6 and TRBJ1-5, with D possibly TRBD1 on 5 matching bases. Germline-derived CDR1 and CDR2 are MNHNY and SVGAGI (reference sequence). The CDR3 contains 14 residues. Trimming cost V 10 bases and J 3 bases, with 16 bases left between them.

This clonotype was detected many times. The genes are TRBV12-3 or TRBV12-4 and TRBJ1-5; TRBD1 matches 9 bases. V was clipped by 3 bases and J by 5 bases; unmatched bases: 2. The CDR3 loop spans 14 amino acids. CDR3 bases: TGTGCCAGCAGTTTGGGACAGGGTCATCAGCCCCAGCATTTT. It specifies CASSLGQGHQPQHF.

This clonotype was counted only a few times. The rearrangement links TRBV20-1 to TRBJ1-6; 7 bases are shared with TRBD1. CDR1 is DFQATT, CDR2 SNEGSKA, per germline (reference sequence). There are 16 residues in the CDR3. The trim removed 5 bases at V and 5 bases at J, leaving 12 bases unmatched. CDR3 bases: TGCAGTGCTCACCAAAGGGGGCGCGGGGATAATTCACCCCTCCACTTT. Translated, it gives CSAHQRGRGDNSPLHF.

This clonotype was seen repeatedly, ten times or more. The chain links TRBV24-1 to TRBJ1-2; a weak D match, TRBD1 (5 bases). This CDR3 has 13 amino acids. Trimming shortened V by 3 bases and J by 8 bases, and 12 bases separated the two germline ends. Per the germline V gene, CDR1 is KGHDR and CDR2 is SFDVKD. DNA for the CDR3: TGTGCCACCAGTGATCGGTGGGGGGACGGCTACACCTTC. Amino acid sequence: CATSDRWGDGYTF.

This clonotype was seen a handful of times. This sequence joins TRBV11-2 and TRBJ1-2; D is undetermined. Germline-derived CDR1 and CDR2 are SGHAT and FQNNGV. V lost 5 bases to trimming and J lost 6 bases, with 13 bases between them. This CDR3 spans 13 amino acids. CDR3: CASSPISVDGYTF. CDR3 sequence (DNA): TGTGCCAGCAGCCCTATTTCGGTTGATGGCTACACCTTC.

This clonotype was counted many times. DNA of the CDR3: TGCGCCAGCAGCTGGGGACGGACGAACACCGGGGAGCTGTTTTTT. Translated: CASSWGRTNTGELFF. V gene TRBV5-1 combines with J gene TRBJ2-2, with D perhaps being TRBD1 or TRBD2 (5 bases each). Germline CDR1 is SGHRS and CDR2 is YFSETQ. The ends were cut back, 3 bases at V and 0 bases at J, with 9 bases in the middle. The CDR3 length is 15 residues.

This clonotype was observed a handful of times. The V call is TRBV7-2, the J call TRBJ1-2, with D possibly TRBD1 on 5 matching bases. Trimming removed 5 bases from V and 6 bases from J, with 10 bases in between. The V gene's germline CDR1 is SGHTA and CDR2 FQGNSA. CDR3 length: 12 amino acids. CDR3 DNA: TGTGCCAGCAGCCCCCCGGGGCATGGCTACACCTTC. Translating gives CASSPPGHGYTF.

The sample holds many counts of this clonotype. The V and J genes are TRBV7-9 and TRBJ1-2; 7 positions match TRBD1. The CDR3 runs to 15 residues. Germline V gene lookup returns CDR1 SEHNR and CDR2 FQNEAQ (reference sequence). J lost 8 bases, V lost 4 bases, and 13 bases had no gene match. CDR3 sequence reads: CASSSVAGGASGYTF. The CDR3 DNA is TGTGCCAGCAGCTCCGTAGCAGGGGGGGCAAGCGGCTACACCTTC.

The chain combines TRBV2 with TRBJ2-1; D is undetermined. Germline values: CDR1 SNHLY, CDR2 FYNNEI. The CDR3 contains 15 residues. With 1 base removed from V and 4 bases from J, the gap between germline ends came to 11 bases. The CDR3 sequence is CASSEEGLPYNEQFF. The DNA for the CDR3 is TGTGCCAGCAGTGAAGAAGGGCTTCCTTACAATGAGCAGTTCTTC.

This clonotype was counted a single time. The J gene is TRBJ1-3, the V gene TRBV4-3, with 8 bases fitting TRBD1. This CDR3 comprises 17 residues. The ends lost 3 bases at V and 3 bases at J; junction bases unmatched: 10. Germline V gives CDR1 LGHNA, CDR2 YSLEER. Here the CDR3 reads CASSQDSTGAGGNTIYF. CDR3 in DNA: TGCGCCAGCAGCCAGGATTCGACAGGGGCGGGTGGAAACACCATATATTTT.

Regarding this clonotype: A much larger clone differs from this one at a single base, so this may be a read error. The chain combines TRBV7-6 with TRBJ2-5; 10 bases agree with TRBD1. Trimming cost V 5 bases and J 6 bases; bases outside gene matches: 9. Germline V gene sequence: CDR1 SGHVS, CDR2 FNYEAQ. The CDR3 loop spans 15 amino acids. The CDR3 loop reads CASSHGTGVGKTQYF. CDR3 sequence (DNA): TGTGCCAGCAGCCACGGGACAGGGGTCGGGAAGACCCAGTACTTC.

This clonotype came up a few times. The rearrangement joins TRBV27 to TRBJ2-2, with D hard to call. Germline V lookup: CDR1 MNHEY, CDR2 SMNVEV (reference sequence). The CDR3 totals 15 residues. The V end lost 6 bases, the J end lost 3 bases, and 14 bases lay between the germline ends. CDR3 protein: CASSFIPKDTGELFF. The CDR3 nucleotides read TGTGCCAGCAGCTTCATCCCCAAGGACACCGGGGAGCTGTTTTTT.